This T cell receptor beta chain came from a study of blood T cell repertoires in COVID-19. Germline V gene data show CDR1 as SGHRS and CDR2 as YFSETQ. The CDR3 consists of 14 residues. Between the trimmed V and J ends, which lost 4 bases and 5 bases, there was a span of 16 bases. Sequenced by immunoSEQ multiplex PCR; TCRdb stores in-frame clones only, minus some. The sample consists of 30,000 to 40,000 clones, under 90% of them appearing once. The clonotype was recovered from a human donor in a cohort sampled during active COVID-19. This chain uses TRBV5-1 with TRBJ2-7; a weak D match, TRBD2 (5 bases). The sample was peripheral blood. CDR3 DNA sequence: TGCGCCAGCAGCAACGGGCCCCGGGGTGACGAGCAGTACTTC. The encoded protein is CASSNGPRGDEQYF.